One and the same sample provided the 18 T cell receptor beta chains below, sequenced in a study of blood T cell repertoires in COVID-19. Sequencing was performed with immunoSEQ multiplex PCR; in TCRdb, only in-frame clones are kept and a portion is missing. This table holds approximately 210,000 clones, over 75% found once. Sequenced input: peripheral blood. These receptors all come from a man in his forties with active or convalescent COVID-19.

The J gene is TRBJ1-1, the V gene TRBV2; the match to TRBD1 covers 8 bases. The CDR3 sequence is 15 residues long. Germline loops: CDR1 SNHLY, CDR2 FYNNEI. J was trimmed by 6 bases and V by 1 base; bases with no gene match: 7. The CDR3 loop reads CASSEGYRGGPEAFF. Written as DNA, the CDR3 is TGTGCCAGCAGTGAAGGGTACAGGGGGGGCCCTGAAGCTTTCTTT.

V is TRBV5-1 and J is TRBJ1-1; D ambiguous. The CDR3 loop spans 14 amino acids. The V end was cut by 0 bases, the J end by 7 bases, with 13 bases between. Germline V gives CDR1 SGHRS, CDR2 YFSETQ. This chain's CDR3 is CASSLGGWKNEAFF. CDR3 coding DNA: TGCGCCAGCAGCTTGGGAGGGTGGAAGAATGAAGCTTTCTTT. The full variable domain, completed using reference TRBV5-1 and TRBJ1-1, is KAGVTQTPRYLIKTRGQQVTLSCSPISGHRSVSWYQQTPGQGLQFLFEYFSETQRNKGNFPGRFSGRQFSNSRSEMNVSTLELGDSALYLCASSLGGWKNEAFFGQGTRLTVV.

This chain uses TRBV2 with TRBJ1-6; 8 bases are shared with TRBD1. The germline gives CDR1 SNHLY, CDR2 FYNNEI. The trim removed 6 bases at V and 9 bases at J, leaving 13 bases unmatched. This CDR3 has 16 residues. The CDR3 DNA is TGTGCCAGCAGACCCTGGACAGGGACAGTAGTTTCACCCCTCCACTTT. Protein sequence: CASRPWTGTVVSPLHF.

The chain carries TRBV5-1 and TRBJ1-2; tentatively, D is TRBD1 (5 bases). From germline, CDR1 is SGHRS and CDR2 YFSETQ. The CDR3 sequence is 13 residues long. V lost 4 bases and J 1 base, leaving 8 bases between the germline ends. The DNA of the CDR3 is TGCGCCAGCAGCCAGGACATTAACTATGGCTACACCTTC. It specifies CASSQDINYGYTF.

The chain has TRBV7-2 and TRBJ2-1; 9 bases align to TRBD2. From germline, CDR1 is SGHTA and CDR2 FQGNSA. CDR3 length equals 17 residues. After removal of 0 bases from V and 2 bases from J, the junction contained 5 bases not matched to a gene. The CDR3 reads CASSLALAGRTYNEQFF. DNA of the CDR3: TGTGCCAGCAGCTTAGCGCTAGCGGGGCGTACCTACAATGAGCAGTTCTTC. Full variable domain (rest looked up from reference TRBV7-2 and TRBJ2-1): GAGVSQSPSNKVTEKGKDVELRCDPISGHTALYWYRQSLGQGLEFLIYFQGNSAPDKSGLPSDRFSAERTGGSVSTLTIQRTQQEDSAVYLCASSLALAGRTYNEQFFGPGTRLTVL.

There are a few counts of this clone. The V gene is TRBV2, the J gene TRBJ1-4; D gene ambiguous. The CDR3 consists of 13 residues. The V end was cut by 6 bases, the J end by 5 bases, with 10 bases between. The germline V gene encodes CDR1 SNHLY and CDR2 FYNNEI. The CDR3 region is CASRAETNEKLFF. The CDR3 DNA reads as TGTGCCAGCAGGGCAGAAACAAATGAAAAACTGTTTTTT.

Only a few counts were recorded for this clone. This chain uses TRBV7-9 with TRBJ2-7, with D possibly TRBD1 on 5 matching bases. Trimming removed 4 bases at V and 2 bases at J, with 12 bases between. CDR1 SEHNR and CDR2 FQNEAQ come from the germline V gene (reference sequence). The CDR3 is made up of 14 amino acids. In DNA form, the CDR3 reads TGTGCCAGCAGCTCGGACACGCTCCCCTACGAGCAGTACTTC. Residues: CASSSDTLPYEQYF.

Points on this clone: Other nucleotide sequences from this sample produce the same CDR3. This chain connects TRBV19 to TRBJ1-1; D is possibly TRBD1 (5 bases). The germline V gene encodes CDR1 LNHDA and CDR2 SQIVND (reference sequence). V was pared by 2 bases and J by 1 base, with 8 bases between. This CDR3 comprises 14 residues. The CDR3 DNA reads TGTGCCAGTAGTATAAGAAGGGGGAACACTGAAGCTTTCTTT. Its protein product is CASSIRRGNTEAFF.

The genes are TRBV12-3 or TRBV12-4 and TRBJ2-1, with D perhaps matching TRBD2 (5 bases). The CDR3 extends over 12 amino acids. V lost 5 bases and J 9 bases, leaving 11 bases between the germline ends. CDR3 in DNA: TGTGCCAGCAGTCATAGACGGGGTGAGCAGTTCTTC. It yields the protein CASSHRRGEQFF.

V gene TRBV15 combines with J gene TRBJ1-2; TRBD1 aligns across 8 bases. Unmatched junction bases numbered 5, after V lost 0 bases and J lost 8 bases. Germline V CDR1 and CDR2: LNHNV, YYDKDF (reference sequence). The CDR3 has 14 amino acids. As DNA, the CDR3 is TGTGCCACCAGCAGAGATCAGGGGGCTTGGGGCTACACCTTC. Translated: CATSRDQGAWGYTF.

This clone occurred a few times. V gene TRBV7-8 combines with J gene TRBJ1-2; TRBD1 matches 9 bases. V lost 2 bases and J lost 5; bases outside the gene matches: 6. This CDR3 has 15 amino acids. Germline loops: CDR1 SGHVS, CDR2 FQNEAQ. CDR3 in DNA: TGTGCCAGCAGCTTAATAGGGACAGGGATGTATGGCTACACCTTC. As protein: CASSLIGTGMYGYTF.

The CDR3 DNA reads as TGTGCCAGCAGTTTATTTACGGGACAGAAGGGAAGCTATGGCTACACCTTC. Protein product: CASSLFTGQKGSYGYTF. The chain uses TRBV28 and TRBJ1-2, with 7 bases aligning to TRBD1. This CDR3 region has 17 residues. V lost 1 base to trimming and J lost 4 bases; unmatched junction nucleotides: 12. CDR1 and CDR2 (germline): MDHEN, SYDVKM.

The CDR3 reads CASSPGGLGSNQPQHF. In DNA form, the CDR3 reads TGTGCCAGCAGTCCAGGGGGCTTGGGGAGCAATCAGCCCCAGCATTTT. The chain is built from TRBV25-1 and TRBJ1-5; TRBD1 agrees at 8 bases. Germline assignment: CDR1 MGHDK and CDR2 SYGVNS. With V trimmed by 5 bases and J by 1 base, 7 bases remained unmatched. This CDR3 has 16 amino acids.

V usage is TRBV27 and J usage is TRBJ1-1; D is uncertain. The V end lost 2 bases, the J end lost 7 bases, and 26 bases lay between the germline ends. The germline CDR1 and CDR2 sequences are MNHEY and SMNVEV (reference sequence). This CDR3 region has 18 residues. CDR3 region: CASSLKLGGIGRHFEAFF. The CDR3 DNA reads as TGTGCCAGCAGTTTAAAATTGGGAGGGATTGGAAGACACTTTGAAGCTTTCTTT.

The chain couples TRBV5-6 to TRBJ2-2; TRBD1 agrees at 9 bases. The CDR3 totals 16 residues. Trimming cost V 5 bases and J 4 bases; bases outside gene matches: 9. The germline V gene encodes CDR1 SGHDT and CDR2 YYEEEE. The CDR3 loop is CASRRRTGALTGELFF. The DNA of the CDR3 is TGTGCCAGCAGGCGCCGGACAGGGGCGCTCACCGGGGAGCTGTTTTTT.

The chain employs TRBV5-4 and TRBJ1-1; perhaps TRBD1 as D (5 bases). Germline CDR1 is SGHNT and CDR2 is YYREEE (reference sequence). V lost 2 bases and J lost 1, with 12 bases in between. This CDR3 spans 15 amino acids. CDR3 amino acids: CASSFRVTGNTEAFF. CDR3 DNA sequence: TGTGCCAGCAGCTTCAGGGTGACCGGGAACACTGAAGCTTTCTTT.

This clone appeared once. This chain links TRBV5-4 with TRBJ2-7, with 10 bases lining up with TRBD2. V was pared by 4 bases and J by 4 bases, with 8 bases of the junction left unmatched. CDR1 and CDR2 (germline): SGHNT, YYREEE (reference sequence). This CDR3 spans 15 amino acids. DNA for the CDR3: TGTGCCAGCAGCCCCGGGACTAGCGAACTTTACGAGCAGTACTTC. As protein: CASSPGTSELYEQYF.

CDR3 amino acids: CASRSTPSYNEQFF. CDR3 bases: TGTGCCAGCAGGAGCACCCCCTCCTACAATGAGCAGTTCTTC. The chain recombines TRBV5-4 with TRBJ2-1; D remains unclear. V was cut by 5 bases and J by 0 bases, with 9 bases left in between. The germline gives CDR1 SGHNT, CDR2 YYREEE (reference sequence). The CDR3 is made up of 14 amino acids.